Below, 21 T cell receptor beta chains from the same sample are listed, as sequenced in a study of shared clonotypes between healthy human individuals. Using immunoSEQ multiplex PCR, the repertoire was profiled, and TCRdb retains in-frame clones only, with some absent. The sample lists roughly 650,000 clones, more than 95% seen once, with around 0.057% in the top ten. The sequenced sample consisted of naive CD4+ T cells sorted from blood. Subset specified: CD45RA+ positively selected. All receptors come from a woman aged 25 to 39 in good health.

The J gene is TRBJ1-1, the V gene TRBV10-3, with D perhaps matching TRBD1 (6 bases). V lost 10 bases to trimming and J lost 2 bases, with 14 bases between them. There are 13 residues in the CDR3. Germline CDR1 reads ENHRY; CDR2 reads SYGVKD. Here the CDR3 DNA reads TGTGCCACATCTCGGACAGAAAACACTGAAGCTTTCTTT. It is translated as CATSRTENTEAFF.

CDR3 region: CASSYRGSGYTF. CDR3 sequence (DNA): TGTGCCAGCAGCTACAGGGGAAGTGGCTACACCTTC. The chain uses TRBV7-6 and TRBJ1-2; 7 bases are shared with TRBD1. Germline CDR1 is SGHVS and CDR2 is FNYEAQ. This CDR3 has 12 residues. With V trimmed by 4 bases and J by 7 bases, 3 bases remained unmatched.

The chain recombines TRBV11-3 with TRBJ2-7; TRBD1 is a possible D gene (5 bases). The CDR3 is made up of 13 amino acids. V gave up 3 bases and J gave up 6 bases, with 12 bases separating them. The V gene's germline CDR1 is SGHNT and CDR2 YENEEA. The CDR3 bases are TGTGCCAGCAGCTTTCAGGGTTCGGCCGAGCAGTACTTC. Encoded protein: CASSFQGSAEQYF.

The gene calls are TRBV9 and TRBJ1-4, with TRBD1 identical over 9 bases. Trimming cost V 4 bases and J 8 bases; bases outside gene matches: 12. Germline V CDR1 and CDR2: SGDLS, YYNGEE. The CDR3 length is 16 residues. DNA of the CDR3: TGTGCCAGCAGCCCCTCCACCGGGACAGGGTACGAAAAACTGTTTTTT. Translation gives CASSPSTGTGYEKLFF.

The rearrangement links TRBV4-1 to TRBJ1-5; the D gene is possibly TRBD1 (5 bases). V lost 4 bases, J lost 3 bases, and 13 bases lay in between. The CDR3 has 15 residues. Germline-derived CDR1 and CDR2 are MGHRA and YSYEKL. This chain's CDR3 is CASSPDPGANQPQHF. The CDR3 region has the DNA TGCGCCAGCAGCCCGGATCCTGGGGCCAATCAGCCCCAGCATTTT.

The V and J genes are TRBV28 and TRBJ2-1; D is unresolved. Germline V lookup: CDR1 MDHEN, CDR2 SYDVKM. The CDR3 consists of 12 residues. V lost 5 bases, J lost 6 bases, and 8 bases lay in between. The CDR3 DNA sequence: TGTGCCAGCAGTACGCCTACCAATGAGCAGTTCTTC. The encoded protein is CASSTPTNEQFF.

This clone was picked up a small number of times. The rearrangement uses TRBV10-2 and TRBJ1-3, with a weak D call TRBD1 (5 bases). This CDR3 region has 14 residues. Germline V CDR1 and CDR2: WSHSY, SAAADI. Deletions cut 7 bases from V and 1 base from J, with 11 bases between. The chain's CDR3 is CASIPRESGNTIYF. The CDR3 DNA sequence: TGCGCCAGCATACCCAGGGAATCTGGAAACACCATATATTTT.

This sequence joins TRBV29-1 and TRBJ2-1, with TRBD2 identical over 8 bases. This CDR3 contains 14 residues. The germline V gene has CDR1 SQVTM and CDR2 ANQGSEA. The ends lost 0 bases at V and 7 bases at J; junction bases unmatched: 5. The CDR3 is CSVEDRAGVNEQFF. The CDR3 region has the DNA TGCAGCGTTGAAGATCGAGCGGGAGTTAATGAGCAGTTCTTC.

The chain joins TRBV5-8 to TRBJ1-3; 9 nucleotides agree with TRBD1. The length of the CDR3 is 14 residues. With 7 bases clipped from V and 5 bases from J, the junction kept 7 bases outside the gene matches. Germline V gene lookup returns CDR1 SGHTS and CDR2 YDEGEE. CDR3: CASFRQGVRNTIYF. The CDR3 DNA sequence: TGTGCCAGCTTCAGACAGGGGGTTAGAAACACCATATATTTT.

A remark on this clone: The sample holds other DNA sequences that translate to the same CDR3. The CDR3 DNA sequence: TGTGCCAGCAGCTTAGGGACTAGCGGGGGGGAGCAGTTCTTC. Amino acids: CASSLGTSGGEQFF. V is TRBV7-7 and J is TRBJ2-1, with 14 positions matching TRBD2. V trimming: 1 base; J trimming: 10 bases; junction bases outside the gene matches: 0. In germline, CDR1 is SSHAT, CDR2 FNYEAQ (reference sequence). The CDR3 length is 14 residues.

The chain is built from TRBV5-1 and TRBJ2-3; possible D gene TRBD2, 6 bases. Looked up from germline, CDR1 is SGHRS and CDR2 is YFSETQ. V was shortened by 0 bases and J by 0 bases, with 14 bases between the two germline ends. This CDR3 is 17 amino acids long. The CDR3 reads CASSLVGRGDSTDTQYF. The CDR3 coding sequence is TGCGCCAGCAGCTTGGTAGGGCGGGGAGATAGCACAGATACGCAGTATTTT.

V is TRBV6-6 and J is TRBJ2-7; D is undetermined. The CDR3 is made up of 13 amino acids. Looked up from germline, CDR1 is MNHNY and CDR2 is SVGAGI (reference sequence). Trimming removed 6 bases from V and 5 bases from J, with 14 bases in between. The CDR3 coding sequence is TGTGCCAGCAGCTGGGGAATGGAGAACGAGCAGTACTTC. It is translated as CASSWGMENEQYF.

The rearrangement links TRBV10-3 to TRBJ2-1; D is perhaps TRBD1 (5 bases). The CDR3 extends over 13 amino acids. Germline-derived CDR1 and CDR2 are ENHRY and SYGVKD. Between the trimmed V and J ends, which lost 0 bases and 8 bases, there was a span of 8 bases. Written as DNA, the CDR3 is TGTGCCATCAGTGAGTCCCCCAGGGATGAGCAGTTCTTC. As protein: CAISESPRDEQFF.

The genes are TRBV6-1 and TRBJ2-1, with no clear D. Between the trimmed V and J ends, which lost 8 bases and 6 bases, there was a span of 14 bases. Germline values: CDR1 MNHNS, CDR2 SASEGT. The CDR3 sequence is 13 residues long. The CDR3 bases are TGTGCCAGCGGATCCAGAGCGCTCAATGAGCAGTTCTTC. This gives the protein CASGSRALNEQFF.

The chain couples TRBV10-3 to TRBJ1-5; maybe TRBD1 (6 bases). V was clipped by 3 bases and J by 1 base, with 13 bases between them. Germline V gives CDR1 ENHRY, CDR2 SYGVKD. The CDR3 is 16 amino acids. CDR3 in amino acids: CAISEGGTPSNQPQHF. In DNA form, the CDR3 reads TGTGCCATCAGTGAAGGAGGGACACCGAGCAATCAGCCCCAGCATTTT.

This chain links TRBV5-1 with TRBJ2-7, with a weak D call TRBD1 (5 bases). Germline loops: CDR1 SGHRS, CDR2 YFSETQ. The CDR3 runs to 14 residues. V lost 0 bases and J 7 bases, leaving 14 bases between the germline ends. The CDR3 region has the DNA TGCGCCAGCAGCTTGGACAGGCCTCTGGGAGAGCAGTACTTC. Its translation: CASSLDRPLGEQYF.

The chain links TRBV18 to TRBJ1-4, with 8 bases that match TRBD1. Germline assignment: CDR1 KGHSH and CDR2 LQKENI. J gave up 6 bases and V 3 bases, and 6 bases lay outside the gene matches. There are 15 residues in the CDR3. CDR3 DNA sequence: TGTGCCAGCTCACCTCCGGGACAGGCGGATGAAAAACTGTTTTTT. This translates into CASSPPGQADEKLFF.

The genes are TRBV11-2 and TRBJ2-3; possible D gene TRBD2, 5 bases. V lost 4 bases, J lost 8 bases, and 19 bases lay in between. Germline lookup yields CDR1 SGHAT and CDR2 FQNNGV. CDR3 length equals 15 residues. DNA of the CDR3: TGTGCCAGCAGCTCCATGGCCCCTAGCTTGGGTACGCAGTATTTT. Its protein product is CASSSMAPSLGTQYF.

V usage is TRBV21-1 and J usage is TRBJ1-1; whether TRBD1, the table's D call, matches the DNA was not checked. TRBV21-1 is classified as a pseudogene. The CDR3 length is 15 residues. In DNA, the CDR3 is TGTGCCAGCATGGACCGAAACAGGGCGAACACTGAAGCTTTCTTT. This encodes CASMDRNRANTEAFF.

V gene TRBV6-6 combines with J gene TRBJ1-1; 8 bases line up with TRBD1. Germline loops: CDR1 MNHNY, CDR2 SVGAGI (reference sequence). The CDR3 is 14 residues long. The V and J ends lost 1 base and 3 bases, in that order; junction bases with no gene match: 1. CDR3 loop: CASSYLTGDTEAFF. The CDR3 DNA is TGTGCCAGCAGTTACTTGACAGGGGACACTGAAGCTTTCTTT.

CDR3 nucleotide sequence: TGTGCCAGCAGTTCCGGCCCCCAAGAGACCCAGTACTTC. It encodes CASSSGPQETQYF. This rearrangement joins TRBV27 to TRBJ2-5; D remains ambiguous. CDR3 size: 13 residues. Trimming took off 4 bases at V and 1 base at J, with 7 bases between the two ends. The V gene's germline CDR1 is MNHEY and CDR2 SMNVEV (reference sequence).